A single sample is the source of the 7 T cell receptor beta chains below, sequenced in a study of blood T cell repertoires in COVID-19. Method: immunoSEQ multiplex PCR; TCRdb's copy keeps in-frame clones and lacks some. The sample yields 110,000 or so clones, approximately 81% seen once. The specimen sequenced was peripheral blood. The source of these receptors is a man older than 75 with acute or convalescent COVID-19.

The V gene is TRBV7-3, the J gene TRBJ2-1; D gene uncertain. Trimming stripped 0 bases from V and 11 bases from J, with 11 bases between. The germline CDR1 and CDR2 sequences are SGHTA and FQGTGA. The CDR3 is 13 residues long. The CDR3 spells CASSLTKLAKQFF. DNA of the CDR3: TGTGCCAGCAGCTTAACAAAGCTCGCGAAGCAGTTCTTC.

This clone was found once. The genes are TRBV5-1 and TRBJ2-7, with TRBD1 matching over 8 bases. With 5 bases clipped from V and 3 bases from J, the junction kept 7 bases outside the gene matches. Germline assignment: CDR1 SGHRS and CDR2 YFSETQ. The CDR3 is made up of 14 amino acids. CDR3 region: CASRGTDRVYEQYF. The CDR3 region has the DNA TGCGCCAGCAGGGGGACGGACAGGGTCTACGAGCAGTACTTC.

This clone has only one observation. J is TRBJ2-1 and V is TRBV5-4, with 8 bases aligning to TRBD1. The CDR3 sequence is 17 residues long. Looked up from germline, CDR1 is SGHNT and CDR2 is YYREEE (reference sequence). V lost 4 bases and J lost 0; bases outside the gene matches: 9. The CDR3 here is CASSLGQGRSSYNEQFF. CDR3 nucleotide sequence: TGTGCCAGCAGCCTAGGACAGGGTAGGTCCTCCTACAATGAGCAGTTCTTC. The complete variable domain, with remaining parts taken from reference TRBV5-4 and TRBJ2-1, reads ETGVTQSPTHLIKTRGQQVTLRCSSQSGHNTVSWYQQALGQGPQFIFQYYREEENGRGNFPPRFSGLQFPNYSSELNVNALELDDSALYLCASSLGQGRSSYNEQFFGPGTRLTVL.

The rearrangement uses TRBV7-8 and TRBJ2-7, with unresolved D. V was trimmed by 5 bases and J by 2 bases, leaving 7 bases between them. The CDR3 sequence is 12 residues long. Germline V gene sequence: CDR1 SGHVS, CDR2 FQNEAQ. CDR3 coding DNA: TGTGCCAGCAGCGAGCGTCCCTACGAGCAGTACTTC. Its protein product is CASSERPYEQYF.

The chain is built from TRBV18 and TRBJ1-6, with a possible D match to TRBD1 (6 bases). The CDR3 spans 17 residues. V was trimmed by 3 bases and J by 8 bases, leaving 20 bases between them. Germline CDR1 is KGHSH and CDR2 is LQKENI. In nucleotides, the CDR3 is TGTGCCAGCTCACCCCTTCAGGGGCAGGGAAGCGATTCACCCCTCCACTTT. This encodes CASSPLQGQGSDSPLHF.

The gene calls are TRBV27 and TRBJ1-5; TRBD1 agrees at 10 bases. V was pared by 3 bases and J by 6 bases, with 2 bases of the junction left unmatched. The length of the CDR3 is 14 residues. Germline V gene sequence: CDR1 MNHEY, CDR2 SMNVEV (reference sequence). CDR3 protein: CASSLTGGFQPQHF. In DNA, the CDR3 is TGTGCCAGCAGTTTGACAGGGGGCTTTCAGCCCCAGCATTTT.

The CDR3 DNA sequence: TGTGCCAGCAGCTTAGATCATTCAGGGGGCGATGGCTACACCTTC. Protein: CASSLDHSGGDGYTF. The rearrangement joins TRBV11-3 to TRBJ1-2, with 8 bases aligning to TRBD1. This CDR3 is 15 amino acids long. Germline CDR1 SGHNT, CDR2 YENEEA. V lost 0 bases to trimming and J lost 6 bases; unmatched junction nucleotides: 6.